This note documents a single T cell receptor beta chain sequence. This record belongs to a study of technical replicates of blood from several donors. The method was immunoSEQ multiplex PCR; TCRdb's version includes in-frame clones alone and lacks a portion of them. The data hold roughly 90,000 clones, with roughly 90% observed a single time. Germline V gene data show CDR1 as SGHNT and CDR2 as YYREEE (reference sequence). The CDR3 length is 15 residues. Trimming took 4 bases from V and 8 from J; bases not matched to a gene: 9. V gene TRBV5-4 combines with J gene TRBJ2-1; 10 nucleotides agree with TRBD2. The receptor was isolated from a human donor in good health. The source material was T cells isolated from PBMCs. DNA of the CDR3: TGTGCCAGCAGCACCGCTAGCGGGAGTCTCGATGAGCAGTTCTTC. It yields the protein CASSTASGSLDEQFF.